This T cell receptor (beta chain) was recorded in a study of T cells in Graves' hyperthyroidism and ophthalmopathy. Points from the study as a whole: Ophthalmopathy could be told apart from stable hyperthyroidism with a 13 V-J model.

Using around 10 ml of fresh peripheral blood, PBMCs were prepared. The CDR3 consists of 17 residues. The V gene's germline CDR1 is MNHEY and CDR2 SVGAGI. Trimming cost V 2 bases and J 0 bases, with 11 bases left between them. The investigators amplified TCR beta CDR3 regions from RNA transcripts. The TCR CDR3 was amplified in a first-round RT-PCR using the HTBI primer set. Each CDR3 protein is one row after TCRdb ran MiXCR on the multiplex PCR reads. Of roughly 380,000 distinct CDR3 sequences listed, 19% are singletons. This clonotype was seen repeatedly, ten times or more. Its antigen is currently unknown.

This TCR came from a woman between 18 and 29 years old with Graves' hyperthyroidism. Material: blood. The chain is built from TRBV6-5 and TRBJ2-6, with D possibly being TRBD1 (6 bases). CDR3 sequence (DNA): TGTGCCAGCAGTTACGGGGGCGGGCTCTCTGGGGCCAACGTCCTGACTTTC. Encoded protein: CASSYGGGLSGANVLTF.